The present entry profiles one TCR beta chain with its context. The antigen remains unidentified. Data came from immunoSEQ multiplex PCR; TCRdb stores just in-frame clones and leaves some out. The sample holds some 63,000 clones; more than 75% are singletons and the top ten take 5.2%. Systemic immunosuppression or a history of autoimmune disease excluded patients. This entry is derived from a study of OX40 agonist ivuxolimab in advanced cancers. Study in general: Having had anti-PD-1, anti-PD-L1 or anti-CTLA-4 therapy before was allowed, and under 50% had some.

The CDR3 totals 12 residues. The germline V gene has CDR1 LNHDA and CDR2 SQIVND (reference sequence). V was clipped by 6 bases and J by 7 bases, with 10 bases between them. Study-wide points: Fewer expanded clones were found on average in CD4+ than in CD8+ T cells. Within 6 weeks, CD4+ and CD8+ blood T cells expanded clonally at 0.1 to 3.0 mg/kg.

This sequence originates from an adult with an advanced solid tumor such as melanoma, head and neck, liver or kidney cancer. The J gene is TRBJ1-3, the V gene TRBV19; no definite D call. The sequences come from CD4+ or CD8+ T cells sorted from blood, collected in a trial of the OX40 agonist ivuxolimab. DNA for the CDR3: TGTGCCAGTAGCTCGCTGACGAACACCATATATTTT. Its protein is CASSSLTNTIYF.